The clone carrying this TCR beta chain is medium-sized (0.01 to 0.1%) by share. Antigen unknown. Ahead of thyroid surgery, no patient had received treatment of any kind. The source of the sample is a study of metastatic and nonmetastatic thyroid tumors. Whole-study context: Across peripheral blood and tumor or nodule tissue samples taken from malignant and benign thyroid patients, the repertoires were compared with one another.

Notes on the study in general: Reportedly, malignant thyroid tumors had significantly higher TCR beta diversity than benign nodules, in blood and tumor.

Methods used by the authors: To classify distant metastasis in papillary thyroid cancer, a model was built from CDR3 differences across clinicopathological groups. From the PCR reads, TCRdb re-called clones with MiXCR. TCRdb's processing, not the study's, gives the V and J calls here. The data contain about 7,300 clones, 3.3% of them singletons. The V segment lost 1 base and the J segment 4 bases; nucleotides outside the gene matches: 7. The CDR3 is 16 residues long. Germline CDR1 SGHNT, CDR2 YENEEA. The rearrangement uses TRBV11-3 and TRBJ2-5; 9 bases fit TRBD1. The sequenced sample was tumor tissue. The receptor was derived from a female donor with papillary thyroid cancer or a benign thyroid nodule (not recorded which). Some clones in this sample may be carry-over from other donors' samples. DNA of the CDR3: TGTGCCAGCAGCTTAGGGGCACAGGGGGCGGGAGAGACCCAGTACTTC. Residues: CASSLGAQGAGETQYF.